This T cell receptor beta chain comes out of a study of OX40 agonist ivuxolimab in advanced cancers. CDR1 and CDR2 (germline): MNHEY, SMNVEV (reference sequence). The CDR3 runs 12 residues. The germline V and J ends were trimmed by 6 bases and 9 bases, with 12 bases remaining between them. Concerning this clone itself: Its antigen is as yet unknown.

Assay: immunoSEQ multiplex PCR; the TCRdb copy retains only in-frame clones and omits some. The sample comprises roughly 75,000 clones, over 85% of which are singletons, and around 0.35% rests with the top ten. Study-wide findings and caveats: At 0.1 to 3.0 mg/kg, CD4+ and CD8+ blood T cells expanded clonally by week 6.

The starting material was CD4+ or CD8+ T cells sorted from blood, obtained in a trial of the OX40 agonist ivuxolimab. The source of this sequence is an adult with an advanced solid tumor such as melanoma, head and neck, liver or kidney cancer. The V gene is TRBV27, the J gene TRBJ1-5; no reliable D call. Here the CDR3 DNA reads TGTGCCAGCAGGTCCCCCGCTGGGCCCCAGCATTTT. Translated, it gives CASRSPAGPQHF.